This TCR beta chain was profiled in a study of T-cell reconstitution after alpha-beta-depleted transplantation in children listed by TCRdb under 2016. Looking at the study overall: Using TCR repertoire profiling, the study quantitatively followed how T-cell immune reconstitution unfolded in children after TCRalphabeta/CD19-depleted allogeneic hematopoietic cell transplantation. General conclusions and limits of the study: About two months after transplant, the apparently early recovery of alphabetaT-cell counts reportedly depended on just several hundred clones that had expanded rapidly and came from non-depleted graft cells. In some patients, the high TCRbeta diversity seen at day 60 was put down to recipient T cells and intrathymic progenitors that had survived conditioning. Over subsequent months, a decline in hyperexpanded clone frequencies was noted, and after one year, T-cell counts and TCRbeta diversity were mostly ascribed to newly produced T cells.

Library construction relied on PCR. Sequencing instrument: Illumina HiSeq 2500. TCR libraries were prepared with molecular barcoding, using unique molecular identifiers to normalize TCRbeta repertoire quantification. TCRdb reanalyzed the raw reads on its own, using fastp at Q25 for trimming and MiXCR for clone calling, and kept in-frame beta chains. Each entry is one CDR3 protein sequence, shown with its most common DNA and genes. A total of under 450,000 distinct CDR3 sequences appear in this sample, 15% to 20% of them only once. Approximately 28% of the sample lies in the top ten. For this clonotype: There is no known antigen for this receptor. No much larger clone exists at a distance of one base, and base qualities are not known.

The intended sense of this specimen's treatment or condition label: allogeneic hematopoietic cell transplantation with graft depleted of TCRalphabeta T cells and CD19 B cells. The children who served as transplant recipients had been given grafts of TCRalphabeta/CD19-depleted allogeneic hematopoietic cells. Compared with germline, V lacks 4 bases and J lacks 3 bases; bases without a gene match: 9. The CDR3, cysteine through phenylalanine, is 17 amino acids long. Of the read, only the CDR3 DNA is kept; its 51 bases are in frame from base 1. The sequences come from PBMCs, mostly from graft donor cells, collected 360 days after TCRalphabeta/CD19-depleted stem cell transplant. The sequence was collected from a boy younger than two who had a stem cell transplant for Wiskott-Aldrich syndrome, so the T cells may come from the graft donor. The chain is encoded by TRBV12-3 or TRBV12-4 joined to TRBJ2-2, with 9 bases in between that match TRBD1. At the DNA level, the sequence is TGTGCCAGCAGTTACCGGGACAGGGTGAGGGACACCGGGGAGCTGTTTTTT. This encodes CASSYRDRVRDTGELFF.